This TCR beta chain emerged from a study of Graves' ophthalmopathy and Graves' hyperthyroidism listed by TCRdb under 2018. For the study in its entirety: Hyperthyroidism was considered stable if no progression to ophthalmopathy occurred within 18 months of follow-up. In total, 135 blood samples were TCR-sequenced: approximately 40 ophthalmopathy, some 80 hyperthyroidism and approximately 17 hyperthyroidism-to-ophthalmopathy patients. A discovery set of 100 patients (approximately 45 ophthalmopathy, approximately 58 stable hyperthyroidism) was enrolled to explore V-J signatures distinguishing ophthalmopathy from hyperthyroidism. The study used TCR beta repertoire signatures to distinguish Graves' ophthalmopathy from Graves' hyperthyroidism and to predict progression to ophthalmopathy. After sampling, hyperthyroidism patients received methimazole starting at 30 mg daily, and ophthalmopathy patients received high-dose intravenous methylprednisolone. For independent validation, a separate cohort was made up of roughly 19 hyperthyroidism patients plus 17 patients who later progressed from hyperthyroidism to ophthalmopathy. In roughly 6 hyperthyroidism patients, T-cell repertoires of thyroid tissue and blood were compared. Study-wide findings and limitations: In cross-validation, the 13-signature model distinguished ophthalmopathy from stable hyperthyroidism with just over 85% sensitivity and approximately 81% specificity, while in the test set the corresponding values were about 79% and 69%. Among expanded thyroid clonotypes with frequency above 0.001, most also showed up in blood, which suggests that blood repertoires may reflect the thyroid immune response. In validation, the model predicted ophthalmopathy progression with about 71% sensitivity and roughly 72% specificity; about a dozen predicted patients were CT-confirmed with GO in a median of 6.5 months. No statistical method was used to set the sample size in advance, and the investigators knew which group each participant was assigned to.

Patients with hyperthyroidism were aged 18 to 65 years, had been newly diagnosed, and had a disease duration of less than 2 months. Patients were excluded if they had other autoimmune diseases, uncontrolled infections, pregnancy or lactation. Clinical symptoms, serum thyroxine, TRAb, thyroid ultrasound and orbital computed tomography were used for diagnosis. Total RNA was extracted using Trizol reagent, and RNA quality was checked on an Agilent 2100 Bioanalyzer. Via the germline V gene, CDR1 is SGHDT and CDR2 YYEEEE. Cut back by 6 bases and 3 bases, the V and J ends lie 1 base apart. From its cysteine to its phenylalanine, the CDR3 spans 9 amino acids. CDR3 DNA only is kept here, 27 bases in frame from base 1. For repertoire sequencing, TCR beta CDR3 regions were amplified from RNA transcripts. The first round of RT-PCR was done with HTBI primers and the Qiagen OneStep RT-PCR kit, and was followed by a second round of multiplex PCR, then size selection and purification. The libraries underwent paired-end sequencing with 100 bp reads on an Illumina HiSeq2000. The authors' pipeline ran thus. SOAPnuke was used for read processing, and reads with adapters, uncalled bases, a mean Phred below 15, or no exact constant-primer or identifier match were discarded. COPE v1.2.5 was used to merge the high-quality paired reads. Each unique nucleotide sequence was defined as a clonotype, and clonotypes were aligned to IMGT TRB V, D and J references with MiTCR v1.1. Only V-J combinations with frequency above 0.0001 were analysed, covering approximately 99% of repertoires. A TCR clonal expansion and chaos score per V-J combination was defined as the ratio of F50 clonal expansion to chaos observed in the TCRdist matrix. Features were reduced by Welch's t-statistics and random forest to approximately 12 V-J combinations, which fed a naive Bayes classifier. The similarity between thyroid and blood repertoires was quantified using the Morisita-Horn index. The public reads were run again by TCRdb, first through fastp at Q25 and then through MiXCR, and only productive beta chains were kept. CDR3 protein duplicates are merged, each entry listing the most common genes and DNA. The authors' filters were not applied to this entry. This sample holds over a million distinct CDR3 sequences; 35% to 45% were observed only once. Together, the top ten hold around 10% of the sample.

This clonotype was recorded at least ten times. Its antigen is currently not known. The sample holds no much larger clone one base away, and base qualities are not on file. The sequence came from an adult man with Graves' hyperthyroidism. The chain joins TRBV5-6 to TRBJ2-7, with the D gene uncertain. The source material was peripheral blood or thyroid tissue (not recorded which). The bases read TGTGCCAGCATCTACGAGCAGTACTTC. The encoded protein is CASIYEQYF.